This TCR beta chain was documented in a study of early stage breast cancer tumors. TCRdb keeps only in-frame clones here, not all; method: immunoSEQ multiplex PCR. The sample has 13,000 to 15,000 clones, 84% seen once; the top ten hold 4% to 5.5%. This CDR3 region has 14 residues. The germline CDR1 and CDR2 sequences are SGHRS and YFSETQ. V was clipped by 0 bases and J by 8 bases, with 14 bases between them. The genes are TRBV5-1 and TRBJ1-2; D gene uncertain. The sequence was obtained from a person aged 25-39 years with breast cancer. Sequencing used normal breast tissue next to the tumor. CDR3 coding DNA: TGCGCCAGCAGCTTGGTCGGCGAGCAATGGGGCTACACCTTC. Amino acids: CASSLVGEQWGYTF.